Listed here is a single TCR beta chain. This entry belongs to a study of blood T cell repertoires in COVID-19. Sequencing was performed with immunoSEQ multiplex PCR; in TCRdb, only in-frame clones are kept and a portion is missing. The sample carries more than 95,000 clones, about 80% recorded once. This CDR3 has 13 amino acids. V lost 8 bases and J lost 10, with 18 bases in between. Germline values: CDR1 SNHLY, CDR2 FYNNEI. This TCR derives from a man in his fifties or sixties with acute or convalescent COVID-19. Material for sequencing was peripheral blood. The rearrangement joins TRBV2 to TRBJ2-1, with D tentatively TRBD2 (6 bases). CDR3 coding DNA: TGTGCCAGCCTCCGACTAGTTGAAGGGGAGCAGTTCTTC. It translates to CASLRLVEGEQFF.